The T cell receptor beta chain under discussion was sequenced for a study of T cells in Graves' hyperthyroidism and ophthalmopathy. Investigators excluded patients with uncontrolled infection, other autoimmune disease, pregnancy or lactation. The blood specimen was taken at initial hyperthyroidism diagnosis, before any ophthalmopathy symptoms. The CDR3 contains 16 residues. Between the trimmed V and J ends, which lost 0 bases and 7 bases, there was a span of 15 bases. Germline V gives CDR1 MGHRA, CDR2 YSYEKL. TCR beta CDR3 regions were amplified from RNA. Primed by the HTBI set, a first-round RT-PCR was run on the TCR CDR3. TCRdb processed the multiplex PCR reads anew with MiXCR; each CDR3 protein has one entry. The sample has approximately 370,000 distinct CDR3 sequences, roughly a sixth seen once. Overall study findings and caveats: Ophthalmopathy could be told apart from stable hyperthyroidism with a 13 V-J model. Most clonotypes expanded in the thyroid (above 0.001) were also present in blood.

Note on this clonotype: The antigen remains undetermined.

The chain links TRBV4-1 to TRBJ1-4, with D maybe TRBD1 (5 bases). The receptor comes from a woman aged 30 to 39 with Graves' hyperthyroidism that later progressed to Graves' ophthalmopathy. The sequencing input was blood. This CDR3 is CASSQEVAQGREKLFF. The CDR3 DNA follows: TGCGCCAGCAGCCAAGAGGTAGCCCAGGGTCGTGAAAAACTGTTTTTT.